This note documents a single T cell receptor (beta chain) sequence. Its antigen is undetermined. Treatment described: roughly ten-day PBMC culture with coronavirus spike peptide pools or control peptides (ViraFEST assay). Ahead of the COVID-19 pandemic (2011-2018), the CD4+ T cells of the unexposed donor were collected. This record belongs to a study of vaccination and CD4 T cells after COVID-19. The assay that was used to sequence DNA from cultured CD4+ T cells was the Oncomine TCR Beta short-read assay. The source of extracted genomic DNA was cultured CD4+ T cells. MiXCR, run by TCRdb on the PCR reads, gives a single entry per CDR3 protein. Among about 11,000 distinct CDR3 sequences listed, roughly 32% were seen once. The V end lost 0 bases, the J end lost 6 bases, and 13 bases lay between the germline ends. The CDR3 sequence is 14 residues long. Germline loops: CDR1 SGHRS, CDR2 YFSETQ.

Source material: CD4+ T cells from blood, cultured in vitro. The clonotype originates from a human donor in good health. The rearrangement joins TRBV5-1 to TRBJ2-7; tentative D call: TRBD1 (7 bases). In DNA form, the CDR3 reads TGCGCCAGCAGCTTGGCTCAGGGGGGAGGCGAGCAGTACTTC. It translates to CASSLAQGGGEQYF.